The text below deals with one T cell receptor (beta chain). These data originate in a study of cytomegalovirus exposure and HLA in healthy donors. 13 Jbeta primers and 60 Vbeta primers were used for the PCR. TCRdb's table, derived via immunoSEQ multiplex PCR, lists solely in-frame clones and lacks some. Here the sample spans 150,000 or so clones, approximately 80% being singletons. The sequenced sample was PBMCs. The clonotype was recovered from a male donor in good health and CMV-seropositive.

The CDR3 region is CASSVTGQGGQPQHF. In nucleotides, the CDR3 is TGTGCCAGCAGCGTAACGGGACAGGGAGGTCAGCCCCAGCATTTT. The chain joins TRBV27 to TRBJ1-5, with 9 nucleotides matching TRBD1. Unmatched junction bases numbered 9, after V lost 6 bases and J lost 6 bases. This CDR3 contains 15 residues. CDR1 is MNHEY and CDR2 is SMNVEV in the germline V gene (reference sequence).